These 27 T cell receptor beta chains came from one sample sequenced in a study of blood T cell repertoires in COVID-19 (dated by TCRdb to 2018 to 2020). Receptors were amplified or captured by the immunoSEQ multiplex PCR assay. TCRdb limited this immuneACCESS table to in-frame rearrangements with V and J called. A share of clones is missing; checked studies link under half to unresolved V genes, and the rest is unexplained. A total of some 670,000 clones appear in this sample, over 80% of them only once. The ten largest account for over 0.2% of the sample. The sample comprised peripheral blood. The origin of the receptors is a woman aged 18-30 years with acute or convalescent COVID-19.

V is TRBV18 and J is TRBJ1-1; 7 bases match TRBD1. Germline V gene sequence: CDR1 KGHSH, CDR2 LQKENI. With 1 base clipped from V and 5 bases from J, the junction kept 4 bases outside the gene matches. The CDR3 has 14 amino acids. The CDR3 DNA sequence: TGTGCCAGCTCACCACTGTGGGGACAGACTGAAGCTTTCTTT. Translating it yields CASSPLWGQTEAFF.

This sequence joins TRBV5-1 and TRBJ2-7; unclear D gene. CDR3 size: 11 residues. CDR1 is SGHRS and CDR2 is YFSETQ in the germline V gene. The germline V and J ends were trimmed by 2 bases and 5 bases, with 5 bases remaining between them. CDR3 nucleotides: TGCGCCAGCAGCTTCTTAAACGAGCAGTACTTC. It translates to CASSFLNEQYF.

The chain recombines TRBV6-1 with TRBJ1-4; D is possibly TRBD1 (6 bases). CDR1 and CDR2 (germline): MNHNS, SASEGT. The V and J ends lost 7 bases and 6 bases respectively, with 18 bases between them. The CDR3 is made up of 15 amino acids. DNA of the CDR3: TGTGCCAGCATTAACGGGGGGGGCGCCCATGAAAAACTGTTTTTT. The encoded protein is CASINGGGAHEKLFF.

V gene TRBV5-5 combines with J gene TRBJ2-3, with D possibly matching TRBD1 (6 bases). V was cut by 2 bases and J by 4 bases, with 23 bases left in between. This CDR3 is built from 18 residues. From germline, CDR1 is SGHKS and CDR2 YYEKEE (reference sequence). The CDR3 loop reads CASSLSFPTGGAPDTQYF. In nucleotides, the CDR3 is TGTGCCAGCAGCTTATCGTTTCCGACAGGAGGTGCCCCAGATACGCAGTATTTT.

This clone was seen a single time. This chain connects TRBV11-2 to TRBJ2-5; TRBD1 aligns across 8 bases. V dropped 5 bases and J dropped 5; count of bases not matched to a gene: 10. The CDR3 has 15 amino acids. The V gene's germline CDR1 is SGHAT and CDR2 FQNNGV. This CDR3 reads CASSIRDRRGETQYF. Here the CDR3 DNA reads TGTGCCAGCAGCATCCGGGACAGGAGGGGTGAGACCCAGTACTTC.

V and J are TRBV7-3 and TRBJ2-7; TRBD2 matches at 7 bases. V shed 5 bases, J shed 5 bases, and the junction held 9 bases outside the gene matches. The CDR3 runs 14 residues. Germline CDR1 reads SGHTA; CDR2 reads FQGTGA. This CDR3 is CASSEQPGGDEQYF. CDR3 in DNA: TGTGCCAGCAGCGAGCAACCTGGGGGGGACGAGCAGTACTTC.

The rearrangement uses TRBV30 and TRBJ1-2; D unclear. CDR1 is GTSNPN and CDR2 is SVGIG in the germline V gene (reference sequence). V was shortened by 1 base and J by 6 bases, with 12 bases between the two germline ends. The CDR3 contains 13 residues. CDR3 in amino acids: CAWSEWAADGYTF. CDR3 DNA sequence: TGTGCCTGGAGTGAGTGGGCAGCGGATGGCTACACCTTC.

The chain carries TRBV25-1 and TRBJ2-3; D ambiguous. The CDR3 is 15 amino acids. Trimming removed 3 bases at V and 1 base at J, with 11 bases between. Germline CDR1 and CDR2: MGHDK and SYGVNS. The CDR3 DNA reads as TGTGCCAGCAGTGATTCTCTCGGTCGCACAGATACGCAGTATTTT. Its protein product is CASSDSLGRTDTQYF.

The V gene is TRBV15, the J gene TRBJ1-2, with 10 bases lining up with TRBD1. The V segment lost 0 bases and the J segment 5 bases; nucleotides outside the gene matches: 3. The CDR3 loop spans 15 amino acids. The germline V gene encodes CDR1 LNHNV and CDR2 YYDKDF (reference sequence). CDR3 loop: CATSREDRGDYGYTF. CDR3 bases: TGTGCCACCAGCAGAGAGGACAGGGGGGATTATGGCTACACCTTC.

The chain recombines TRBV24-1 with TRBJ2-2; TRBD1 aligns across 8 bases. This CDR3 contains 17 residues. Germline CDR1 reads KGHDR; CDR2 reads SFDVKD. With 0 bases clipped from V and 1 base from J, the junction kept 3 bases outside the gene matches. Written as DNA, the CDR3 is TGTGCCACCAGTGATTTGCCGGGACAGGAGAACACCGGGGAGCTGTTTTTT. It specifies CATSDLPGQENTGELFF.

The chain has TRBV5-1 and TRBJ1-6; D not resolved. Germline CDR1 and CDR2: SGHRS and YFSETQ. The V gene lost 5 bases and the J gene lost 6 bases, with 12 bases spanning the gap. The CDR3 loop spans 14 amino acids. Here the CDR3 DNA reads TGCGCCAGCAGTTGGGAGGCTGTTAATTCACCCCTCCACTTT. Protein product: CASSWEAVNSPLHF.

V usage is TRBV29-1 and J usage is TRBJ1-1, with 7 positions matching TRBD1. V was pared by 6 bases and J by 0 bases, with 13 bases of the junction left unmatched. CDR3 length equals 16 residues. CDR1 is SQVTM, CDR2 ANQGSEA, per germline. The CDR3 sequence is CSVAGGRLLVNTEAFF. In DNA, the CDR3 is TGCAGCGTGGCAGGGGGTCGACTTTTGGTGAACACTGAAGCTTTCTTT.

The J gene is TRBJ1-2, the V gene TRBV10-3, with 7 positions matching TRBD1. This CDR3 is built from 14 residues. Germline CDR1 and CDR2: ENHRY and SYGVKD. V trimming: 1 base; J trimming: 7 bases; junction bases outside the gene matches: 6. CDR3 DNA sequence: TGTGCCATCAGTGAGTTGGCAAGGGGGCTTGGCTACACCTTC. Encoded protein: CAISELARGLGYTF.

The J gene is TRBJ2-7, the V gene TRBV19; tentatively, D is TRBD1 (7 bases). The CDR3 covers 15 residues. Germline V gene lookup returns CDR1 LNHDA and CDR2 SQIVND (reference sequence). Trimming took off 5 bases at V and 2 bases at J, with 16 bases between the two ends. The CDR3 nucleotides read TGTGCCAGTAGTTACAGGGGACGGACTACCTACGAGCAGTACTTC. This gives the protein CASSYRGRTTYEQYF.

The gene calls are TRBV3-1 (or the pseudogene TRBV3-2) and TRBJ1-2; 7 bases map to TRBD1. CDR1 LGHDT and CDR2 YNNKEL come from the germline V gene (reference sequence). With V trimmed by 1 base and J by 2 bases, 10 bases remained unmatched. The CDR3 is 17 residues long. CDR3 DNA: TGTGCCAGCAGCCAAGTTCTGAGCGAGGGGGCGAACTATGGCTACACCTTC. Translation: CASSQVLSEGANYGYTF.

This chain links TRBV9 with TRBJ2-4; D gene ambiguous. V was shortened by 3 bases and J by 2 bases, with 15 bases between the two germline ends. Germline V gene lookup returns CDR1 SGDLS and CDR2 YYNGEE. CDR3 length: 16 amino acids. CDR3 bases: TGTGCCAGCAGCGCCCCGTCCGATGGGCCCAAAAACATTCAGTACTTC. Protein product: CASSAPSDGPKNIQYF.

The chain employs TRBV10-3 and TRBJ1-2; tentatively, D is TRBD1 (5 bases). The germline V gene encodes CDR1 ENHRY and CDR2 SYGVKD. V was pared by 3 bases and J by 6 bases, with 14 bases between. There are 14 residues in the CDR3. CDR3 sequence reads: CAISDTRVYNGYTF. The CDR3 coding sequence is TGTGCCATCAGTGACACCAGGGTTTACAATGGCTACACCTTC.

V is TRBV7-9 and J is TRBJ1-6; perhaps TRBD1 as D (6 bases). This CDR3 has 15 residues. Germline V gene lookup returns CDR1 SEHNR and CDR2 FQNEAQ (reference sequence). Trimming shortened V by 4 bases and J by 5 bases, and 12 bases separated the two germline ends. The CDR3: CASSSPGGNNSPLHF. In nucleotides, the CDR3 is TGTGCCAGCAGCTCACCGGGGGGCAATAATTCACCCCTCCACTTT.

To note about this clone: The sample carries other DNA sequences with the same CDR3. The genes are TRBV5-6 and TRBJ2-7; a weak D match, TRBD1 (6 bases). This CDR3 comprises 13 residues. Trimming stripped 3 bases from V and 1 base from J, with 8 bases between. The germline V gene encodes CDR1 SGHDT and CDR2 YYEEEE. CDR3 residues: CASSWGQSYEQYF. The CDR3 DNA sequence: TGTGCCAGCAGCTGGGGACAATCCTACGAGCAGTACTTC.

The chain combines TRBV10-3 with TRBJ2-3; 8 bases are shared with TRBD1. This CDR3 has 14 residues. Losses at the gene ends were 9 bases for V and 5 bases for J; bases not matched to a gene: 10. Germline CDR1 ENHRY, CDR2 SYGVKD. CDR3: CAISTGTGIDTQYF. The DNA for the CDR3 is TGTGCCATTAGTACCGGGACAGGCATAGATACGCAGTATTTT.

This sequence joins TRBV4-1 and TRBJ1-2; 8 bases are shared with TRBD1. The CDR3 is 13 residues long. Unmatched junction bases numbered 5, after V lost 4 bases and J lost 7 bases. The V gene's germline CDR1 is MGHRA and CDR2 YSYEKL. The CDR3 sequence: CASSPGQAGGYTF. The CDR3 bases are TGCGCCAGCAGCCCGGGACAGGCGGGTGGCTACACCTTC.

The V call is TRBV6-2 or TRBV6-3, the J call TRBJ1-4; the match to TRBD1 covers 7 bases. The germline V gene has CDR1 MNHEY and CDR2 SVGEGT. This CDR3 spans 14 amino acids. The J segment lost 4 bases and the V segment lost 5 bases, leaving 4 bases of the junction unmatched. For the CDR3, the DNA is TGTGCCAGCAGTAGCGGACAGGTTAATGAAAAACTGTTTTTT. Translation: CASSSGQVNEKLFF.

This sequence joins TRBV6-1 and TRBJ2-4; 9 bases map to TRBD1. Trimming took 0 bases from V and 11 from J; bases not matched to a gene: 8. This CDR3 is built from 15 residues. The V gene's germline CDR1 is MNHNS and CDR2 SASEGT. This chain's CDR3 is CASSEAPGQGIVQYF. The CDR3, as DNA: TGTGCCAGCAGTGAAGCTCCGGGACAGGGCATCGTTCAGTACTTC.

The rearrangement links TRBV19 to TRBJ1-1; unclear D gene. CDR3 length: 15 amino acids. Germline-derived CDR1 and CDR2 are LNHDA and SQIVND (reference sequence). Trimming left V 4 bases short and J 5 bases short, with 17 bases between. The CDR3 bases are TGTGCCAGTAGTACCTCCCTCTTAAGCTATACTGAAGCTTTCTTT. Residues: CASSTSLLSYTEAFF.

This chain uses TRBV7-8 with TRBJ2-4; D possibly corresponds to TRBD2 (5 bases). Between the trimmed V and J ends, which lost 5 bases and 0 bases, there was a span of 14 bases. This CDR3 has 16 amino acids. Germline V gene data show CDR1 as SGHVS and CDR2 as FQNEAQ. CDR3 in DNA: TGTGCCAGCAGCCCTAGCTCCTGGACAGCCAAAAACATTCAGTACTTC. Amino acid sequence: CASSPSSWTAKNIQYF.

V gene TRBV10-3 combines with J gene TRBJ2-2, with 9 bases identical to TRBD2. From germline, CDR1 is ENHRY and CDR2 SYGVKD. V lost 5 bases, J lost 8 bases, and 9 bases stayed unmatched. This CDR3 contains 15 residues. The CDR3 nucleotides read TGTGCCATCAGTTCTGGACTAGCGATAGAGGGGGAGCTGTTTTTT. It translates to CAISSGLAIEGELFF.

With respect to this clone: Other DNA sequences in this specimen translate into the identical CDR3. The chain links TRBV6-5 to TRBJ1-1, with D maybe TRBD1 (5 bases). Trimming stripped 8 bases from V and 5 bases from J, with 9 bases between. The CDR3 totals 11 residues. Germline CDR1 reads MNHEY; CDR2 reads SVGAGI. The CDR3, as DNA: TGTGCCAGCGCGCGGGGGACTGAAGCTTTCTTT. Its translation: CASARGTEAFF.